Below, 10 T cell receptor beta chains from the same sample are listed, as sequenced in a study of CD8+ T cells in alopecia areata. After isolation, RNA underwent reverse transcription to generate cDNA as the sequencing template. Here immunoSEQ multiplex PCR was the method, and the copy in TCRdb shows in-frame clones only, minus some. The data hold 160,000 or so clones, with 50% to 75% observed a single time. As to treatment: oral pan-JAK inhibitor, 5-10 mg twice daily. This specimen consisted of CD4+ T cells sorted from blood, obtained between weeks 55 and 65, from a patient treated with tofacitinib. These receptors were taken from a human donor with alopecia areata.

Here the CDR3 reads CSLGQGHNEQFF. The CDR3 DNA reads TGCAGCCTAGGACAGGGCCACAATGAGCAGTTCTTC. The chain employs TRBV29-1 and TRBJ2-1, with 8 bases fitting TRBD1. CDR1 SQVTM and CDR2 ANQGSEA come from the germline V gene. This CDR3 contains 12 residues. J gave up 5 bases and V 8 bases, and 5 bases lay outside the gene matches.

Only a few counts were recorded for this clone. The chain couples TRBV7-2 to TRBJ2-3; D call uncertain. V dropped 5 bases and J dropped 7 bases, with 16 bases sitting between them. CDR3 size: 14 residues. Germline V CDR1 and CDR2: SGHTA, FQGNSA. CDR3 protein: CASSRKTRFNTQYF. CDR3 nucleotide sequence: TGTGCCAGCAGCCGCAAGACTCGGTTTAATACGCAGTATTTT.

This clone has a single count. This chain connects TRBV30 to TRBJ1-1; D is perhaps TRBD1 (5 bases). Germline assignment: CDR1 GTSNPN and CDR2 SVGIG (reference sequence). The CDR3 contains 15 residues. The V end lost 2 bases, the J end lost 0 bases, and 13 bases lay between the germline ends. This CDR3 is CAWSPVGTVNTEAFF. The CDR3 DNA is TGTGCCTGGAGTCCGGTCGGGACGGTGAACACTGAAGCTTTCTTT.

The chain has TRBV4-1 and TRBJ1-4; 7 bases match TRBD1. From germline, CDR1 is MGHRA and CDR2 YSYEKL. This CDR3 spans 18 amino acids. The junction had 15 bases not matched to a gene; V was cut back by 0 bases and J by 8 bases. CDR3 DNA sequence: TGCGCCAGCAGCCAAGATCGCGTCAGGGGGGGGTCGGACGAAAAACTGTTTTTT. Its translation is CASSQDRVRGGSDEKLFF.

The rearrangement uses TRBV5-6 and TRBJ2-3; D is perhaps TRBD1 or TRBD2 (5 bases each). Trimming left V 1 base short and J 4 bases short, with 19 bases between. The CDR3 covers 17 residues. CDR1 is SGHDT and CDR2 is YYEEEE in the germline V gene. The chain's CDR3 is CASSLWGTAGSPDTQYF. The DNA for the CDR3 is TGTGCCAGCAGCTTGTGGGGGACGGCAGGGAGCCCAGATACGCAGTATTTT.

This clone was seen a few times. This sequence joins TRBV4-2 and TRBJ2-3; a possible D gene is TRBD2 (5 bases). Germline V CDR1 and CDR2: LGHNA, YNFKEQ. The V end lost 5 bases, the J end lost 5 bases, and 23 bases lay between the germline ends. The CDR3 length is 17 residues. CDR3 amino acids: CASSDGRADPHKDTQYF. Written as DNA, the CDR3 is TGTGCCAGCAGCGACGGGCGAGCGGACCCACATAAAGATACGCAGTATTTT.

This clone was counted a single time. The chain carries TRBV2 and TRBJ2-7; the D is unclear. Trimming removed 10 bases at V and 4 bases at J, with 17 bases between. Germline V gene lookup returns CDR1 SNHLY and CDR2 FYNNEI. The CDR3 runs 13 residues. In nucleotides, the CDR3 is TGTGCCAAACGAACGAGCGCCGGGTACGAGCAGTACTTC. Translated: CAKRTSAGYEQYF.

A few counts support this clone. This chain uses TRBV7-9 with TRBJ1-6; D unresolved. The CDR3 runs 12 residues. Germline CDR1 reads SEHNR; CDR2 reads FQNEAQ (reference sequence). V was cut by 4 bases and J by 8 bases, with 6 bases left in between. The CDR3, as DNA: TGTGCCAGCAGCTACCCGGATTCACCCCTCCACTTT. This sequence encodes CASSYPDSPLHF.

The chain is built from TRBV7-6 and TRBJ2-1, with 8 positions matching TRBD2. After removal of 2 bases from V and 2 bases from J, the junction contained 2 bases not matched to a gene. CDR3 length equals 15 residues. Germline lookup yields CDR1 SGHVS and CDR2 FNYEAQ. CDR3 bases: TGTGCCAGCAGCTTATGGCGGGGGGCCTACAATGAGCAGTTCTTC. It encodes CASSLWRGAYNEQFF.

In this sample, this clone turned up a few times. The chain has TRBV9 and TRBJ1-6, with 8 positions matching TRBD1. Germline V CDR1 and CDR2: SGDLS, YYNGEE. With 3 bases clipped from V and 10 bases from J, the junction kept 12 bases outside the gene matches. CDR3 length equals 16 residues. The CDR3: CASSAQGAPRYSPLHF. CDR3 DNA: TGTGCCAGCAGCGCCCAGGGGGCCCCCCGGTACTCACCCCTCCACTTT.